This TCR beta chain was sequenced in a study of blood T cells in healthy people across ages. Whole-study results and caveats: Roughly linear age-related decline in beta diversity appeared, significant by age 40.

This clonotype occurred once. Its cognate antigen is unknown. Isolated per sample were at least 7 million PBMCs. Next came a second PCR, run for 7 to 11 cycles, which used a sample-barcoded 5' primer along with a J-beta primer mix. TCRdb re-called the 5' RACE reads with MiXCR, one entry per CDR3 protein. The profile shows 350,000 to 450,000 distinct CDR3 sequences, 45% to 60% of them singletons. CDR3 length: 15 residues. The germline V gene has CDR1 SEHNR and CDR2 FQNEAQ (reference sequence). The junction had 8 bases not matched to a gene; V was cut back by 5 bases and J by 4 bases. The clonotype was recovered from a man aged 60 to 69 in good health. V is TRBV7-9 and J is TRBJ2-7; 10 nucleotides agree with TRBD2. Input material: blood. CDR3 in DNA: TGTGCCAGCAGCCGGAGTCTAGCGGGAGTTTACGAGCAGTACTTC. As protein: CASSRSLAGVYEQYF.